The sequence of this TCR beta chain was determined in a study of T-cell memory formation after mild COVID-19. On the study more broadly: TCR clusters were largely donor specific. Broader study findings: Balance between CD4 and CD8 was seen in clones contracting day 15 to 85, and a CD4+ lean was seen in later expanders. For contracting clones, CD4+ ones sat mainly in CM and EM, CD8+ in EMRA.

Trimming removed 0 bases from V and 3 bases from J; junction bases left unmatched: 2. Germline V CDR1 and CDR2: SGHTA, FQGNSA. The CDR3 contains 14 residues. This clonotype has just a few counts. Its antigen remains unknown. Researchers used 5'RACE with constant-segment primers to make TCR alpha and TCR beta cDNA libraries that carry sample barcodes and UMIs. TCRdb processed the 5' RACE reads anew with MiXCR; each CDR3 protein has one entry. The sample lists approximately 250,000 distinct CDR3 sequences, around 15% occurring once. The specimen was PBMCs or a T cell subset sorted from them (not recorded which). This clonotype originated in a man younger than 35 who had mild COVID-19 (a few samples of this study predate the infection). Cell type and time point are not known. The gene calls are TRBV7-2 and TRBJ2-7; TRBD1 aligns across 7 bases. The CDR3, as DNA: TGTGCCAGCAGCTTAGCGACAGGGAACTACGAGCAGTACTTC. Residues: CASSLATGNYEQYF.